The 16 T cell receptor beta chains presented below share a single source sample, sequenced in a study of blood T cell repertoires in COVID-19. Profiled with immunoSEQ multiplex PCR; TCRdb holds only in-frame clones, not every one. Found here are 15,000 to 20,000 clones, roughly nine tenths of them singletons; the top ten hold 7.2%. Material: peripheral blood. The receptors here all came from a human donor in a cohort sampled during active COVID-19.

This chain connects TRBV2 to TRBJ1-5, with 7 nucleotides matching TRBD1. This CDR3 is built from 13 residues. CDR1 is SNHLY and CDR2 is FYNNEI in the germline V gene. The V and J ends lost 10 bases and 6 bases, in that order; junction bases with no gene match: 9. CDR3 sequence reads: CATRQGPIQPQHF. The CDR3 nucleotides read TGTGCCACCAGACAGGGACCCATTCAGCCCCAGCATTTT. The variable domain in full, with the rest retrieved from reference TRBV2 and TRBJ1-5, is EPEVTQTPSHQVTQMGQEVILRCVPISNHLYFYWYRQILGQKVEFLVSFYNNEISEKSEIFDDQFSVERPDGSNFTLKIRSTKLEDSAMYFCATRQGPIQPQHFGDGTRLSIL.

The chain links TRBV10-2 to TRBJ2-7; D is unresolved. The V end was cut by 2 bases, the J end by 2 bases, with 7 bases between. Germline loops: CDR1 WSHSY, CDR2 SAAADI. The CDR3 runs 13 residues. In DNA, the CDR3 is TGCGCCAGCAGTGAGGGCTCCCCCTACGAGCAGTACTTC. Translated: CASSEGSPYEQYF.

The chain employs TRBV29-1 and TRBJ2-7; 7 nucleotides line up with TRBD1. Trimming removed 6 bases from V and 4 bases from J; junction bases left unmatched: 6. Germline V gene lookup returns CDR1 SQVTM and CDR2 ANQGSEA. The CDR3 covers 12 residues. The CDR3 loop reads CSVQGQLYEQYF. For the CDR3, the DNA is TGCAGCGTCCAGGGACAGCTATACGAGCAGTACTTC.

The chain couples TRBV2 to TRBJ2-1; possibly TRBD1 for D (5 bases). CDR3 length: 16 residues. CDR1 and CDR2 (germline): SNHLY, FYNNEI. The V and J ends lost 5 bases and 3 bases respectively, with 17 bases between them. The CDR3 is CASSPDTGPYYNEQFF. CDR3 in DNA: TGTGCCAGCAGTCCCGACACAGGTCCTTACTACAATGAGCAGTTCTTC.

The V call is TRBV20-1, the J call TRBJ2-5; maybe TRBD1 (5 bases). Trimming left V 3 bases short and J 5 bases short, with 22 bases between. The germline V gene encodes CDR1 DFQATT and CDR2 SNEGSKA (reference sequence). The CDR3 is 16 residues long. The CDR3 is CSASTPPQGLGETQYF. In DNA, the CDR3 is TGCAGTGCTAGTACCCCCCCGCAGGGCCTAGGGGAGACCCAGTACTTC.

Concerning this clone itself: Relative to the germline gene, one junction end is altered; a read error may explain this. V and J are TRBV12-3 or TRBV12-4 and TRBJ1-3; D not certain. The CDR3 loop spans 8 amino acids. Written as DNA, the CDR3 is TGTGCCAGCAGTTCCACTAATTTT. It yields the protein CASSSTNF.

V and J are TRBV5-1 and TRBJ1-1; weak D call: TRBD1 (5 bases). Germline assignment: CDR1 SGHRS and CDR2 YFSETQ. There are 15 residues in the CDR3. Deletions cut 4 bases from V and 1 base from J, with 14 bases between. DNA for the CDR3: TGCGCCAGCAGCCGGGGGATGCAGGCGAACACTGAAGCTTTCTTT. Protein: CASSRGMQANTEAFF.

The CDR3 nucleotides are TGTGCCAGCAGGGAAACAGGGACCTCTGGGGCCAACGTCCTGACTTTC. It specifies CASRETGTSGANVLTF. This rearrangement joins TRBV4-2 to TRBJ2-6, with D maybe TRBD1 (6 bases). CDR1 is LGHNA and CDR2 is YNFKEQ in the germline V gene. With 6 bases removed from V and 0 bases from J, the gap between germline ends came to 12 bases. The CDR3 is 16 residues long.

This rearrangement joins TRBV19 to TRBJ2-3; unclear D gene. V lost 4 bases, J lost 4 bases, and 12 bases lay in between. This CDR3 region has 14 residues. Germline V CDR1 and CDR2: LNHDA, SQIVND (reference sequence). The DNA of the CDR3 is TGTGCCAGTAGTACGAACCTACAGTCAGATACGCAGTATTTT. This gives the protein CASSTNLQSDTQYF.

This chain links TRBV5-4 with TRBJ2-1; D is perhaps TRBD2 (5 bases). Germline values: CDR1 SGHNT, CDR2 YYREEE (reference sequence). The CDR3 contains 13 residues. The ends were cut back, 4 bases at V and 9 bases at J, with 14 bases in the middle. CDR3 region: CASSQRPGGEQFF. In nucleotides, the CDR3 is TGTGCCAGCAGCCAGAGACCAGGAGGTGAGCAGTTCTTC.

This clone was counted a single time. The chain couples TRBV28 to TRBJ1-6; no clear D gene. The V and J ends lost 3 bases and 9 bases respectively, with 6 bases between them. The CDR3 loop spans 12 amino acids. Looked up from germline, CDR1 is MDHEN and CDR2 is SYDVKM. CDR3 sequence (DNA): TGTGCCAGCAGTTTTGGGCCTTCACCCCTCCACTTT. The encoded protein is CASSFGPSPLHF.

This chain uses TRBV6-2 or TRBV6-3 with TRBJ2-5; the match to TRBD2 covers 12 bases. Looked up from germline, CDR1 is MNHEY and CDR2 is SVGEGT. CDR3 length: 16 amino acids. V shed 5 bases and J 3 bases; nucleotides not matched to a gene: 7. The CDR3 spells CASSPGLAGRKETQYF. CDR3 nucleotide sequence: TGTGCCAGCAGTCCCGGACTAGCGGGGAGAAAAGAGACCCAGTACTTC.

The chain links TRBV5-6 to TRBJ2-6; the match to TRBD1 covers 7 bases. The germline V gene has CDR1 SGHDT and CDR2 YYEEEE. The CDR3 is made up of 17 amino acids. Losses at the gene ends were 5 bases for V and 0 bases for J; bases not matched to a gene: 8. CDR3 residues: CASSDTGDRSGANVLTF. In nucleotides, the CDR3 is TGTGCCAGCAGTGACACAGGGGACCGCTCTGGGGCCAACGTCCTGACTTTC. Complete variable domain (other parts from reference TRBV5-6 and TRBJ2-6): DAGVTQSPTHLIKTRGQQVTLRCSPKSGHDTVSWYQQALGQGPQFIFQYYEEEERQRGNFPDRFSGHQFPNYSSELNVNALLLGDSALYLCASSDTGDRSGANVLTFGAGSRLTVL.

CDR3 region: CASSLGQAAYTDTQYF. The CDR3 nucleotides are TGTGCCAGCAGCTTGGGACAGGCTGCCTACACAGATACGCAGTATTTT. The chain joins TRBV5-5 to TRBJ2-3; D may be TRBD1 (6 bases). The germline gives CDR1 SGHKS, CDR2 YYEKEE (reference sequence). Trimming took off 0 bases at V and 2 bases at J, with 13 bases between the two ends. This CDR3 spans 16 amino acids. The complete variable domain, with remaining parts taken from reference TRBV5-5 and TRBJ2-3, reads DAGVTQSPTHLIKTRGQQVTLRCSPISGHKSVSWYQQVLGQGPQFIFQYYEKEERGRGNFPDRFSARQFPNYSSELNVNALLLGDSALYLCASSLGQAAYTDTQYFGPGTRLTVL.

The gene calls are TRBV2 and TRBJ2-1, with no clear D. V was clipped by 9 bases and J by 13 bases, with 13 bases between them. The CDR3 covers 10 residues. The germline V gene has CDR1 SNHLY and CDR2 FYNNEI. The CDR3 protein is CASSESSQFF. The CDR3 nucleotides read TGTGCCAGTTCCGAATCGAGCCAGTTCTTC.

DNA of the CDR3: TGTGCCAGCAGGCTCCCCGGAGGGGCCGGGGAGCTGTTTTTT. Encoded protein: CASRLPGGAGELFF. The chain links TRBV7-8 to TRBJ2-2; D may be TRBD2 (6 bases). This CDR3 comprises 14 residues. Germline CDR1 SGHVS, CDR2 FQNEAQ. The V and J ends lost 6 bases and 6 bases respectively, with 14 bases between them. The full variable domain, completed using reference TRBV7-8 and TRBJ2-2, is GAGVSQSPRYKVAKRGQDVALRCDPISGHVSLFWYQQALGQGPEFLTYFQNEAQLDKSGLPSDRFFAERPEGSVSTLKIQRTQQEDSAVYLCASRLPGGAGELFFGEGSRLTVL.